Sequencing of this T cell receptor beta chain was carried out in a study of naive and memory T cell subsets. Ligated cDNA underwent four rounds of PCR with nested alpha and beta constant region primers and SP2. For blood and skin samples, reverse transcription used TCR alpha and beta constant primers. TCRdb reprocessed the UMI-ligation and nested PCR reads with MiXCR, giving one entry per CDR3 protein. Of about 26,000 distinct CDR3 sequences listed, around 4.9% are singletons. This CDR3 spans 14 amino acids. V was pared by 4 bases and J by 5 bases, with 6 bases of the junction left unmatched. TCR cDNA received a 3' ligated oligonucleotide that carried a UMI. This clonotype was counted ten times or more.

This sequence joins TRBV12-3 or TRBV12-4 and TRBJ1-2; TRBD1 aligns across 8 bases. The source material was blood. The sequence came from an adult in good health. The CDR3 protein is CASSSGQGIYGYTF. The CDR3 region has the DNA TGTGCCAGCAGTTCTGGACAGGGTATTTATGGCTACACCTTC.